This T cell receptor beta chain was recorded in a study of Ad26.COV2.S vaccination and SARS-CoV-2 variants. Sequencing was performed with immunoSEQ multiplex PCR; in TCRdb, only in-frame clones are kept and a portion is missing. This table has a few hundred thousand clones, roughly 90% appearing once. The germline V gene encodes CDR1 SGHTA and CDR2 FQGNSA. The CDR3 contains 15 residues. V gave up 1 base and J gave up 2 bases, with 9 bases separating them. The count of this clone is one. Treatment denoted: some 20 received Ad26.COV2.S at low or high dose, single or two shots; roughly 5 received placebo; per-sample allocation not given. Day 63 following the first vaccine or placebo injection was when the samples were taken.

The chain carries TRBV7-2 and TRBJ2-1; D is undetermined. The input for sequencing was peripheral blood, taken in a trial of Ad26.COV2.S vaccine versus placebo. The origin of this receptor is a person between 18 and 59 years old who received the Ad26.COV2.S COVID-19 vaccine or a placebo. The CDR3 loop is CASSLGNYPYNEQFF. The CDR3 DNA follows: TGTGCCAGCAGCTTAGGGAACTACCCCTACAATGAGCAGTTCTTC.